This T cell receptor beta chain is from a study of PD-1 blockade in classical Hodgkin lymphoma (dated by TCRdb to 2018 to 2021). Regarding the study in general: The study used CyTOF and TCR beta sequencing to define a peripheral blood immune signature of response to PD-1 blockade in classical Hodgkin lymphoma. What the study reported, not specific to this receptor: Baseline TCR diversity was reported to be lower in newly diagnosed patients than in healthy donors, and even lower in relapsed/refractory patients. The study covered only a single clinical trial cohort, and the causes of the repertoire differences, possibly disease activity or prior therapy, were still not defined.

The junction carries 9 bases between V and J, which are trimmed by 4 bases and 8 bases respectively. The CDR3 has 12 amino acids, counting the end cysteine and phenylalanine. Just CDR3 DNA is preserved here, 36 bases in frame from base 1. CDR1 and CDR2, looked up from the germline V gene, are SGHTS and YDEGEE. On this clone itself: Its antigen specificity is not known. There are no base qualities to consult, and no much larger clone falls within one base.

The Qiagen DNeasy kit was used to extract genomic DNA both from unsorted PBMCs and from the negatively selected CD4+ and CD8+ fractions. TCR beta CDR3 regions were amplified by immunoSEQ multiplex PCR using primers annealing to V and J segments. A synthetic immune receptor repertoire was used to minimize amplification bias, and any residual bias was removed computationally once sequencing was done. As for the original processing: Custom Python scripts were used to quantify repertoire diversity as the Shannon entropy index. The unsorted, CD4+ and CD8+ repertoires were each analyzed separately, with the exception of combined analyses, where CD4+ and CD8+ sequences were merged in silico. This immuneACCESS table, as held by TCRdb, lists in-frame sequences with V and J called but not all clones. Of the missing ones, under half trace to an unresolved V gene in checked studies; the others have no known cause. The V and J calls and the clone size are those of that table, but D and trimming were determined from the DNA. The sample data list fewer than 90,000 clones, and roughly 93% of these were observed just once. Jointly, the top ten make up 2% to 3% of the sample.

Explained via the paper, the time point label denotes: newly diagnosed, previously untreated cHL patient sample. PBMCs from patients with newly diagnosed, previously untreated classical Hodgkin lymphoma were sequenced as a comparison group for the relapsed/refractory trial patients. After peripheral blood was drawn into 8 mL Vacutainer Cell Preparation Tubes, PBMCs were isolated by centrifugation and then cryopreserved. This TCR was recovered from a human donor with classical Hodgkin lymphoma. Rearrangement joined TRBV5-8 to TRBJ2-2; the D gene identity is not certain. The sequenced material came from peripheral blood mononuclear cells (PBMCs). CDR3 protein: CASSRVLGELFF. The sequenced DNA: TGTGCCAGCAGCCGTGTGCTGGGGGAGCTGTTTTTT.